The 31 T cell receptor beta chains below all came from one sample that was sequenced in a study of blood T cell repertoires in COVID-19. Profiling relied on immunoSEQ multiplex PCR, and the TCRdb table lists in-frame clones only, not all of them. The sample comprises fewer than 90,000 clones, about four fifths of which are singletons, and over 35% rests with the top ten. The material sequenced was peripheral blood. These receptors were collected from a man aged 65 to 85 with acute or convalescent COVID-19.

This chain links TRBV5-1 with TRBJ2-7, with 10 bases aligning to TRBD2. The V gene end was trimmed by 5 bases and the J gene end by 2 bases; junction bases not matched to a gene: 7. Germline CDR1 and CDR2: SGHRS and YFSETQ. CDR3 size: 15 residues. CDR3 DNA sequence: TGCGCCAGCAGAGCCGGGACTAGCGAAACCTACGAGCAGTACTTC. It codes for CASRAGTSETYEQYF.

The V gene is TRBV27, the J gene TRBJ1-2; no clear D. Germline V gene lookup returns CDR1 MNHEY and CDR2 SMNVEV (reference sequence). The V gene lost 3 bases and the J gene lost 3 bases, with 11 bases spanning the gap. This CDR3 region has 14 residues. CDR3 region: CASSFVGLHYGYTF. DNA for the CDR3: TGTGCCAGCAGTTTCGTGGGCCTCCACTATGGCTACACCTTC.

The chain combines TRBV2 with TRBJ1-4; a possible D gene is TRBD1 (6 bases). The length of the CDR3 is 13 residues. Trimming left V 6 bases short and J 3 bases short, with 8 bases between. Germline values: CDR1 SNHLY, CDR2 FYNNEI. Written as DNA, the CDR3 is TGTGCCAGCAGCCAGGGGCCTAATGAAAAACTGTTTTTT. It yields the protein CASSQGPNEKLFF.

CDR3 sequence (DNA): TGTGCCAGCAGCCAGACGGCCGGGACAGGGGTGGTTGGTACGCAGTATTTT. It translates to CASSQTAGTGVVGTQYF. V gene TRBV3-1 (or the pseudogene TRBV3-2) combines with J gene TRBJ2-3, with 10 bases identical to TRBD1. V lost 3 bases and J lost 8; bases outside the gene matches: 14. Germline CDR1 is LGHDT and CDR2 is YNNKEL (reference sequence). There are 17 residues in the CDR3.

The V gene is TRBV7-9, the J gene TRBJ1-5; D remains ambiguous. The germline gives CDR1 SEHNR, CDR2 FQNEAQ (reference sequence). There are 14 residues in the CDR3. V was trimmed by 0 bases and J by 4 bases, leaving 7 bases between them. This CDR3 reads CASSLAGENQPQHF. The CDR3 DNA reads as TGTGCCAGCAGCTTAGCCGGGGAAAATCAGCCCCAGCATTTT.

The chain couples TRBV27 to TRBJ2-3, with D possibly TRBD1 on 6 matching bases. Germline V gives CDR1 MNHEY, CDR2 SMNVEV (reference sequence). Trimming removed 2 bases at V and 2 bases at J, with 11 bases between. The CDR3 runs to 15 residues. The CDR3 sequence is CASSLQGPDTDTQYF. CDR3 coding DNA: TGTGCCAGCAGTTTACAGGGGCCCGACACAGATACGCAGTATTTT.

The chain joins TRBV10-3 to TRBJ2-5; 8 nucleotides align to TRBD2. Germline V gene lookup returns CDR1 ENHRY and CDR2 SYGVKD. J was trimmed by 7 bases and V by 0 bases; bases with no gene match: 22. The CDR3 loop spans 20 amino acids. This CDR3 is CAISESSAGGTSGGQRTQYF. DNA for the CDR3: TGTGCCATCAGTGAGTCTTCGGCTGGGGGCACTAGCGGAGGCCAACGGACCCAGTACTTC.

This clone was detected only once. The chain is built from TRBV6-5 and TRBJ1-6; D gene unclear. V shed 6 bases and J shed 10 bases, with 13 bases lying between them. CDR3 size: 13 residues. The germline V gene encodes CDR1 MNHEY and CDR2 SVGAGI. The CDR3 DNA sequence: TGTGCCAGCAGCTCCCCGGGATACTCACCCCTCCACTTT. It yields the protein CASSSPGYSPLHF.

The chain links TRBV19 to TRBJ1-1, with TRBD1 matching 9 bases. The CDR3 is 18 residues long. Germline V gene lookup returns CDR1 LNHDA and CDR2 SQIVND (reference sequence). The trim removed 2 bases at V and 6 bases at J, leaving 16 bases unmatched. CDR3 bases: TGTGCCAGTAGTATAAGACAGACAGGGGGGTCGATTGGCGCTGAAGCTTTCTTT. Translated: CASSIRQTGGSIGAEAFF.

The V call is TRBV11-2, the J call TRBJ2-1; 7 bases are shared with TRBD2. The V and J ends lost 1 base and 7 bases, in that order; junction bases with no gene match: 4. CDR3 length equals 14 residues. Germline V CDR1 and CDR2: SGHAT, FQNNGV. This CDR3 reads CASSLVGRENEQFF. In nucleotides, the CDR3 is TGTGCCAGCAGCTTAGTGGGGAGGGAGAATGAGCAGTTCTTC.

The chain links TRBV5-1 to TRBJ2-6; D is possibly TRBD1 (5 bases). V dropped 0 bases and J dropped 2 bases, with 15 bases sitting between them. From germline, CDR1 is SGHRS and CDR2 YFSETQ. The length of the CDR3 is 18 residues. As DNA, the CDR3 is TGCGCCAGCAGCTTGGCCCCAGGGCCAGGGACTGGGGCCAACGTCCTGACTTTC. It translates to CASSLAPGPGTGANVLTF. The variable domain in full, completed from reference TRBV5-1 and TRBJ2-6, reads KAGVTQTPRYLIKTRGQQVTLSCSPISGHRSVSWYQQTPGQGLQFLFEYFSETQRNKGNFPGRFSGRQFSNSRSEMNVSTLELGDSALYLCASSLAPGPGTGANVLTFGAGSRLTVL.

CDR3 DNA sequence: TGTGCCAGCTCACCTGTTGCGATAAACACCGGGGAGCTGTTTTTT. It yields the protein CASSPVAINTGELFF. V gene TRBV18 combines with J gene TRBJ2-2; the D is unclear. V lost 3 bases and J lost 2, with 10 bases in between. The CDR3 runs to 15 residues. Germline loops: CDR1 KGHSH, CDR2 LQKENI.

This chain uses TRBV25-1 with TRBJ2-3; 9 bases map to TRBD1. The V gene's germline CDR1 is MGHDK and CDR2 SYGVNS. This CDR3 comprises 16 residues. After removal of 4 bases from V and 2 bases from J, the junction contained 7 bases not matched to a gene. The CDR3 DNA is TGTGCCAGCAGTGGTTCGACAGGGGGACCCACAGATACGCAGTATTTT. The encoded protein is CASSGSTGGPTDTQYF.

This clone showed up just a few times. The chain has TRBV6-5 and TRBJ1-1, with D perhaps TRBD1 (6 bases). Per germline, CDR1 MNHEY and CDR2 SVGAGI. Trimming cost V 7 bases and J 1 base, with 10 bases left between them. This CDR3 contains 13 residues. Here the CDR3 reads CASTRTANTEAFF. The CDR3 bases are TGTGCCAGCACCCGGACAGCGAACACTGAAGCTTTCTTT.

In regard to this clone: Sequence at one end of the junction differs from germline and may be a read error. In DNA form, the CDR3 reads TGTGCCAGCAGCCGACCCCAGGCACACACAGAAGCTTTCTTT. Protein: CASSRPQAHTEAFF. The rearrangement joins TRBV5-6 to TRBJ1-1; D is unresolved. The V gene's germline CDR1 is SGHDT and CDR2 YYEEEE. The CDR3 has 14 amino acids.

J is TRBJ1-5 and V is TRBV19; no firm D call. The V gene's germline CDR1 is LNHDA and CDR2 SQIVND (reference sequence). The CDR3 loop spans 12 amino acids. The V and J ends lost 6 bases and 6 bases respectively, with 9 bases between them. This CDR3 is CASRERGQPQHF. In DNA, the CDR3 is TGTGCCAGTAGGGAACGCGGTCAGCCCCAGCATTTT.

This clone was detected only once. This chain uses TRBV13 with TRBJ1-6; 7 bases agree with TRBD1. J was trimmed by 0 bases and V by 1 base; bases with no gene match: 6. There are 18 residues in the CDR3. Per the germline V gene, CDR1 is PRHDT and CDR2 is FYEKMQ (reference sequence). Written as DNA, the CDR3 is TGTGCCAGCAGCTTAGAGAGTGGGACAGCCTCCTATAATTCACCCCTCCACTTT. Its translation is CASSLESGTASYNSPLHF.

This chain joins TRBV28 and TRBJ2-1; 11 positions agree with TRBD2. Trimming cost V 3 bases and J 6 bases; bases outside gene matches: 4. CDR1 MDHEN and CDR2 SYDVKM come from the germline V gene. The CDR3 totals 15 residues. The CDR3 region has the DNA TGTGCCAGCAGTTTCTTAGCGGGAGGGCCCAATGAGCAGTTCTTC. Translation gives CASSFLAGGPNEQFF.

The chain couples TRBV5-1 to TRBJ2-5; 10 bases fit TRBD1. The CDR3 loop spans 15 amino acids. Germline CDR1 and CDR2: SGHRS and YFSETQ. V gave up 0 bases and J gave up 5 bases; unmatched junction bases: 4. CDR3 DNA sequence: TGCGCCAGCAGCTTGGCCGGGACAGGGGTTGAGACCCAGTACTTC. Amino acids: CASSLAGTGVETQYF.

V usage is TRBV5-1 and J usage is TRBJ2-3; weak D call: TRBD1 (5 bases). CDR1 is SGHRS, CDR2 YFSETQ, per germline. This CDR3 is built from 12 residues. V was pared by 4 bases and J by 7 bases, with 10 bases between. The CDR3 protein is CASSQGSYTQYF. The CDR3 nucleotides are TGCGCCAGCAGCCAGGGCAGCTATACGCAGTATTTT.

In its sample, this clone was seen a few times. The V gene is TRBV6-2 or TRBV6-3, the J gene TRBJ2-1; possible D gene TRBD2, 7 bases. V gave up 5 bases and J gave up 3 bases, with 20 bases separating them. The CDR3 sequence is 17 residues long. The V gene's germline CDR1 is MNHEY and CDR2 SVGEGT. The CDR3 loop is CASSHAGALTLYNEQFF. CDR3 DNA: TGTGCCAGCAGTCACGCGGGGGCCCTAACCCTCTACAATGAGCAGTTCTTC.

The rearrangement uses TRBV5-1 and TRBJ1-2; 8 bases line up with TRBD1. Germline values: CDR1 SGHRS, CDR2 YFSETQ. The CDR3 consists of 14 residues. V shed 2 bases and J 3 bases; nucleotides not matched to a gene: 3. Written as DNA, the CDR3 is TGCGCCAGCAGCTTCACAGGGGGGCACTATGGCTACACCTTC. Its translation: CASSFTGGHYGYTF. The full variable domain, with the rest looked up from reference TRBV5-1 and TRBJ1-2, is KAGVTQTPRYLIKTRGQQVTLSCSPISGHRSVSWYQQTPGQGLQFLFEYFSETQRNKGNFPGRFSGRQFSNSRSEMNVSTLELGDSALYLCASSFTGGHYGYTFGSGTRLTVV.

V is TRBV5-1 and J is TRBJ2-1; 13 bases are a match to TRBD2. The germline gives CDR1 SGHRS, CDR2 YFSETQ. The CDR3 length is 18 residues. V was pared by 3 bases and J by 7 bases, with 13 bases of the junction left unmatched. CDR3: CASSSGGLAGPRVNEQFF. The CDR3 DNA is TGCGCCAGCAGCTCGGGGGGACTAGCGGGACCACGAGTAAATGAGCAGTTCTTC.

The chain is built from TRBV19 and TRBJ1-1; possibly TRBD1 for D (5 bases). V dropped 5 bases and J dropped 6 bases, with 16 bases sitting between them. Germline V gene data show CDR1 as LNHDA and CDR2 as SQIVND (reference sequence). CDR3 size: 14 residues. The CDR3 is CASSREGPLAEAFF. The DNA for the CDR3 is TGTGCCAGTAGTCGGGAGGGACCCTTGGCTGAAGCTTTCTTT.

The gene calls are TRBV4-2 and TRBJ2-7, with 12 bases lining up with TRBD2. With V trimmed by 4 bases and J by 0 bases, 10 bases remained unmatched. This CDR3 is 18 amino acids long. The V gene's germline CDR1 is LGHNA and CDR2 YNFKEQ. The CDR3 DNA reads TGTGCCAGCAGCCTGCGACTAGCGGGAGTCCGCTTCTCCTACGAGCAGTACTTC. Its protein product is CASSLRLAGVRFSYEQYF.

V and J are TRBV19 and TRBJ1-2, with 9 nucleotides matching TRBD1. This CDR3 region has 15 residues. J gave up 4 bases and V 6 bases, and 9 bases lay outside the gene matches. Germline-derived CDR1 and CDR2 are LNHDA and SQIVND (reference sequence). CDR3 sequence reads: CASSPWDRVGYGYTF. CDR3 DNA: TGTGCCAGTAGCCCCTGGGACAGGGTAGGCTATGGCTACACCTTC. Full variable domain (outside the CDR3, taken from reference TRBV19 and TRBJ1-2): DGGITQSPKYLFRKEGQNVTLSCEQNLNHDAMYWYRQDPGQGLRLIYYSQIVNDFQKGDIAEGYSVSREKKESFPLTVTSAQKNPTAFYLCASSPWDRVGYGYTFGSGTRLTVV.

The chain recombines TRBV19 with TRBJ1-2; D remains unclear. The CDR3 covers 14 residues. The germline CDR1 and CDR2 sequences are LNHDA and SQIVND (reference sequence). V was pared by 2 bases and J by 0 bases, with 7 bases between. The CDR3 region is CASSINKANYGYTF. CDR3 coding DNA: TGTGCCAGTAGTATAAACAAAGCTAACTATGGCTACACCTTC.

The rearrangement joins TRBV7-2 to TRBJ1-6; 11 nucleotides line up with TRBD1. J gave up 9 bases and V 7 bases, and 11 bases lay outside the gene matches. Germline loops: CDR1 SGHTA, CDR2 FQGNSA. This CDR3 is built from 16 residues. Here the CDR3 reads CASTRDRGALGSPLHF. DNA for the CDR3: TGTGCCAGCACCCGGGACAGGGGGGCTTTAGGTTCACCCCTCCACTTT.

The rearrangement joins TRBV4-1 to TRBJ1-2, with no clear D. The V and J ends lost 2 bases and 8 bases respectively, with 15 bases between them. CDR1 MGHRA and CDR2 YSYEKL come from the germline V gene. The CDR3 length is 14 residues. The CDR3 spells CASSQNPHLGGYTF. Written as DNA, the CDR3 is TGCGCCAGCAGCCAAAATCCGCACCTCGGGGGCTACACCTTC.

V is TRBV7-9 and J is TRBJ2-1, with D perhaps matching TRBD1 (6 bases). The germline V gene encodes CDR1 SEHNR and CDR2 FQNEAQ (reference sequence). Trimming took 4 bases from V and 4 from J, leaving 14 bases between them. This CDR3 region has 15 residues. The CDR3 coding sequence is TGTGCCAGCAGCTCAGAGGGGACACTGTACAATGAGCAGTTCTTC. This gives the protein CASSSEGTLYNEQFF.

The chain couples TRBV5-4 to TRBJ2-7, with 9 positions matching TRBD2. Germline CDR1 SGHNT, CDR2 YYREEE (reference sequence). Trimming took 1 base from V and 3 from J; bases not matched to a gene: 5. The CDR3 loop spans 15 amino acids. For the CDR3, the DNA is TGTGCCAGCAGCTTGATGTTAGCGGGGGACTACGAGCAGTACTTC. Protein: CASSLMLAGDYEQYF.